The 14 T cell receptor beta chains presented below share a single source sample, sequenced in a study of cytomegalovirus exposure and HLA in healthy donors. 13 Jbeta primers and 60 Vbeta primers were used for the PCR. Assay used: immunoSEQ multiplex PCR; TCRdb lists only in-frame clones, some missing. The sample contains roughly 81,000 clones, about three quarters of which appear only once. Material for sequencing was PBMCs. The origin of the receptors is a boy under 18 in good health and CMV-seronegative.

This chain joins TRBV5-4 and TRBJ2-7; 9 nucleotides line up with TRBD2. V lost 3 bases to trimming and J lost 3 bases; unmatched junction nucleotides: 10. Per germline, CDR1 SGHNT and CDR2 YYREEE (reference sequence). CDR3 length equals 16 residues. CDR3: CASSSGSGRSNYEQYF. The CDR3 DNA reads TGTGCCAGCAGCTCCGGAAGCGGGAGGTCGAACTACGAGCAGTACTTC.

The gene calls are TRBV19 and TRBJ1-2; maybe TRBD1 (5 bases). There are 11 residues in the CDR3. Trimming left V 5 bases short and J 4 bases short, with 5 bases between. Germline CDR1 reads LNHDA; CDR2 reads SQIVND (reference sequence). The CDR3 DNA reads TGTGCCAGTAGTGACAGCTATGGCTACACCTTC. This gives the protein CASSDSYGYTF.

The V call is TRBV7-7, the J call TRBJ2-5; 8 bases map to TRBD1. There are 14 residues in the CDR3. From germline, CDR1 is SSHAT and CDR2 FNYEAQ (reference sequence). V lost 5 bases and J lost 2; bases outside the gene matches: 4. CDR3 nucleotide sequence: TGTGCCAGCAGCGATGGACAGGGACAAGAGACCCAGTACTTC. Protein sequence: CASSDGQGQETQYF. Full variable domain (missing parts from reference TRBV7-7 and TRBJ2-5): GAGVSQSPRYKVTKRGQDVTLRCDPISSHATLYWYQQALGQGPEFLTYFNYEAQPDKSGLPSDRFSAERPEGSISTLTIQRTEQRDSAMYRCASSDGQGQETQYFGPGTRLLVL.

This chain connects TRBV7-9 to TRBJ1-4; 8 bases line up with TRBD1. This CDR3 is built from 15 residues. The ends lost 1 base at V and 6 bases at J; junction bases unmatched: 4. Looked up from germline, CDR1 is SEHNR and CDR2 is FQNEAQ (reference sequence). DNA for the CDR3: TGTGCCAGCAGCTTAGGTATGGACAGGGATGAAAAACTGTTTTTT. It translates to CASSLGMDRDEKLFF.

The rearrangement links TRBV19 to TRBJ1-4; weak D call: TRBD1 (5 bases). Germline V gives CDR1 LNHDA, CDR2 SQIVND (reference sequence). This CDR3 contains 14 residues. Trimming pared 6 bases from V and 4 bases from J, leaving 12 bases between. Written as DNA, the CDR3 is TGTGCCAGTAGGTCCATCGGGGGTAATGAAAAACTGTTTTTT. Translation gives CASRSIGGNEKLFF.

The chain has TRBV7-6 and TRBJ2-5; D possibly corresponds to TRBD1 (6 bases). Trimming took off 5 bases at V and 7 bases at J, with 20 bases between the two ends. The CDR3 contains 15 residues. In germline, CDR1 is SGHVS, CDR2 FNYEAQ. Written as DNA, the CDR3 is TGTGCCAGCAGCCCCAGGGCAGGGGATCCCTCGACCCAGTACTTC. This sequence encodes CASSPRAGDPSTQYF.

This chain joins TRBV5-6 and TRBJ1-2; 10 bases are shared with TRBD1. This CDR3 has 14 amino acids. Germline V CDR1 and CDR2: SGHDT, YYEEEE. V was clipped by 0 bases and J by 4 bases; unmatched bases: 0. CDR3 DNA: TGTGCCAGCAGCTTGGGGGACAGGGGCTATGGCTACACCTTC. It specifies CASSLGDRGYGYTF.

DNA for the CDR3: TGCGCCAGCAGCTTGGTTTCCTACCTCACGCAGTATTTT. It translates to CASSLVSYLTQYF. This chain connects TRBV5-1 to TRBJ2-3; no definite D call. The CDR3 is 13 amino acids. V lost 0 bases, J lost 9 bases, and 11 bases lay in between. Germline CDR1 is SGHRS and CDR2 is YFSETQ.

CDR3 sequence (DNA): TGTGCCAGCAGTGTACCGGGACAGGGGGCGCGGGGCTACACCTTC. Translation: CASSVPGQGARGYTF. This chain connects TRBV7-6 to TRBJ1-2; 12 positions match TRBD1. V gave up 6 bases and J gave up 8 bases; unmatched junction bases: 10. Germline loops: CDR1 SGHVS, CDR2 FNYEAQ. CDR3 length: 15 amino acids.

This clone was counted a few times. The J gene is TRBJ2-1, the V gene TRBV6-5; no clear D gene. Germline CDR1 MNHEY, CDR2 SVGAGI. The germline V and J ends were trimmed by 6 bases and 4 bases, with 10 bases remaining between them. The CDR3 covers 13 residues. The CDR3 loop reads CASSSAGYNEQFF. The CDR3 DNA sequence: TGTGCCAGCAGCTCAGCCGGGTACAATGAGCAGTTCTTC.

This clone occurred once. The chain is built from TRBV5-4 and TRBJ1-1, with 10 bases lining up with TRBD1. This CDR3 is built from 15 residues. Germline values: CDR1 SGHNT, CDR2 YYREEE (reference sequence). V gave up 5 bases and J gave up 0 bases; unmatched junction bases: 4. The CDR3 DNA follows: TGTGCCAGCAGTCCCGGGACAGGGGTGAACACTGAAGCTTTCTTT. It translates to CASSPGTGVNTEAFF.

This clone turned up a few times. V usage is TRBV29-1 and J usage is TRBJ2-3, with D perhaps TRBD1 (5 bases). The length of the CDR3 is 15 residues. Germline-derived CDR1 and CDR2 are SQVTM and ANQGSEA. V was pared by 2 bases and J by 2 bases, with 14 bases between. The CDR3 nucleotides are TGCAGCGTTGAATTAGGCAGGGTGCCCACAGATACGCAGTATTTT. Translating gives CSVELGRVPTDTQYF.

The genes are TRBV7-2 and TRBJ2-5, with TRBD1 matching 9 bases. Germline CDR1 SGHTA, CDR2 FQGNSA. The CDR3 length is 15 residues. The junction had 5 bases not matched to a gene; V was cut back by 1 base and J by 5 bases. CDR3 coding DNA: TGTGCCAGCAGCTTAGTGGGACAGGGACGCGAGACCCAGTACTTC. It yields the protein CASSLVGQGRETQYF.

The chain couples TRBV7-9 to TRBJ2-1; 13 bases match TRBD2. Trimming cost V 5 bases and J 4 bases; bases outside gene matches: 5. CDR1 is SEHNR, CDR2 FQNEAQ, per germline (reference sequence). The CDR3 loop spans 16 amino acids. This CDR3 reads CASSQRTSGSYNEQFF. As DNA, the CDR3 is TGTGCCAGCAGCCAAAGGACTAGCGGGAGTTACAATGAGCAGTTCTTC.